This T cell receptor beta chain was sequenced during a study of blood T cell repertoires in COVID-19. About the study: From T cells, B-cell-depleted T cells, or PBMCs came the material, which was cDNA or gDNA.

This CDR3 is built from 14 residues. CDR1 is MNHEY and CDR2 is SVGEGT in the germline V gene. Trimming removed 6 bases at V and 4 bases at J, with 13 bases between. The assay was immunoSEQ multiplex PCR, and TCRdb's table has in-frame clones only and misses some. Of roughly 97,000 clones in the sample, roughly four fifths were seen once. The receptor's source is a man in his 60s with acute or convalescent COVID-19. Sequenced: peripheral blood. The chain carries TRBV6-2 or TRBV6-3 and TRBJ2-1; no clear D gene. The CDR3 spells CASSFTGPYNEQFF. DNA for the CDR3: TGTGCCAGCAGCTTCACGGGTCCATACAATGAGCAGTTCTTC.